The clone carrying this T cell receptor beta chain was seen more than once but under ten times. This sample was taken from a study of patients and donors after allogeneic stem cell transplantation. From the RT-PCR reads, TCRdb called clonotypes with MiXCR, one entry per CDR3 protein. Among about a million distinct CDR3 sequences listed, approximately 19% were seen once. The CDR3 totals 18 residues. Looked up from germline, CDR1 is SGHRS and CDR2 is YFSETQ. V shed 3 bases, J shed 1 base, and the junction held 13 bases outside the gene matches. Material for sequencing was blood, either unsorted or a sorted T cell fraction (not recorded which). This clonotype originated in a human donor who was either an allogeneic HSCT recipient or a stem cell or donor lymphocyte infusion donor (not recorded which). It is not recorded whose cells these are; they may come from a transplant donor. The rearrangement joins TRBV5-1 to TRBJ2-3; 8 bases map to TRBD2. The CDR3 sequence: CASSWTGMTSERTDTQYF. The CDR3 coding sequence is TGCGCCAGCAGCTGGACCGGGATGACTAGCGAACGCACAGATACGCAGTATTTT.